A single sample gave rise to the 27 T cell receptor beta chains below, sequenced in a study of T cells in Graves' hyperthyroidism and ophthalmopathy. What was amplified from RNA transcripts were TCR beta CDR3 regions. The TCR CDR3 first-round RT-PCR relied on the HTBI primer set. TCRdb re-derived calls from the multiplex PCR reads in MiXCR, one entry per CDR3 protein. Altogether under 400,000 distinct CDR3 sequences are present, about 13% being singletons, with the ten largest covering 9.2%. The sequenced sample consisted of blood. The receptors come from a woman under 30 with Graves' hyperthyroidism.

There are many counts of this clonotype. V gene TRBV3-1 combines with J gene TRBJ2-3; possibly TRBD1 for D (5 bases). Germline CDR1 and CDR2: LGHDT and YNNKEL (reference sequence). Deletions cut 1 base from V and 3 bases from J, with 5 bases between. The CDR3 runs 13 residues. For the CDR3, the DNA is TGTGCCAGCAGCCAAGGGACAACAGATACGCAGTATTTT. Translated: CASSQGTTDTQYF.

This chain connects TRBV27 to TRBJ2-7; no clear D. There are 12 residues in the CDR3. Trimming cost V 4 bases and J 6 bases, with 10 bases left between them. From germline, CDR1 is MNHEY and CDR2 SMNVEV (reference sequence). The CDR3 bases are TGTGCCAGCAGTTATTTGGGCGCCGAGCAGTACTTC. Translated, it gives CASSYLGAEQYF.

This chain links TRBV10-3 with TRBJ2-1; 12 nucleotides match TRBD1. The CDR3 covers 16 residues. Germline CDR1 is ENHRY and CDR2 is SYGVKD. After removal of 7 bases from V and 4 bases from J, the junction contained 8 bases not matched to a gene. CDR3: CAINYRDRGRYNEQFF. In DNA form, the CDR3 reads TGTGCCATCAATTACAGGGACAGGGGGCGGTACAATGAGCAGTTCTTC.

The chain couples TRBV4-1 to TRBJ1-3; D is unclear. With 0 bases removed from V and 5 bases from J, the gap between germline ends came to 8 bases. CDR1 MGHRA and CDR2 YSYEKL come from the germline V gene. The CDR3 loop spans 14 amino acids. CDR3 region: CASSQDLPRNTIYF. CDR3 coding DNA: TGCGCCAGCAGCCAAGACCTGCCCAGAAACACCATATATTTT.

This clonotype was detected a few times. V and J are TRBV9 and TRBJ1-6; weak D call: TRBD1 (5 bases). The germline V and J ends were trimmed by 1 base and 7 bases, with 12 bases remaining between them. Germline CDR1 is SGDLS and CDR2 is YYNGEE. CDR3 size: 15 residues. Here the CDR3 DNA reads TGTGCCAGCAGCGTAACAGGAGGGGAAAATTCACCCCTCCACTTT. Translated, it gives CASSVTGGENSPLHF.

This clonotype was observed many times. The chain joins TRBV27 to TRBJ2-1; D unclear. Germline assignment: CDR1 MNHEY and CDR2 SMNVEV (reference sequence). The V end was cut by 2 bases, the J end by 0 bases, with 2 bases between. This CDR3 is built from 13 residues. This CDR3 is CASSLISYNEQFF. CDR3 in DNA: TGTGCCAGCAGTTTAATCTCCTACAATGAGCAGTTCTTC.

The chain couples TRBV20-1 to TRBJ2-7; D remains unclear. The CDR3 sequence is 14 residues long. The germline V gene encodes CDR1 DFQATT and CDR2 SNEGSKA (reference sequence). Trimming pared 0 bases from V and 0 bases from J, leaving 9 bases between. This chain's CDR3 is CSARDRTLSYEQYF. In DNA form, the CDR3 reads TGCAGTGCTAGAGACAGGACCCTCTCCTACGAGCAGTACTTC.

This clonotype was seen many times. V is TRBV20-1 and J is TRBJ2-1, with 13 bases fitting TRBD2. CDR1 and CDR2 from the germline V gene are DFQATT and SNEGSKA (reference sequence). The CDR3 length is 16 residues. Trimming cost V 0 bases and J 7 bases; bases outside gene matches: 6. CDR3 nucleotides: TGCAGTGCTAGAGATTCGGGACTAGCGGGATTGAATGAGCAGTTCTTC. Its translation: CSARDSGLAGLNEQFF.

The chain employs TRBV10-2 and TRBJ2-2; D gene ambiguous. The CDR3 consists of 14 residues. V lost 7 bases to trimming and J lost 4 bases, with 13 bases between them. Germline loops: CDR1 WSHSY, CDR2 SAAADI. CDR3 sequence reads: CASTTEQSTGELFF. CDR3 coding DNA: TGCGCCAGCACCACAGAACAGAGCACCGGGGAGCTGTTTTTT.

This clonotype showed up many times. The V gene is TRBV10-1, the J gene TRBJ2-1; TRBD2 aligns across 11 bases. The trim removed 2 bases at V and 8 bases at J, leaving 5 bases unmatched. Germline lookup yields CDR1 WNHNN and CDR2 SYGVQD (reference sequence). This CDR3 comprises 15 residues. CDR3 protein: CASSELAGGTDEQFF. CDR3 DNA sequence: TGCGCCAGCAGTGAGCTAGCGGGGGGTACGGATGAGCAGTTCTTC.

A remark on this clonotype: Germline and junction disagree at one end, which may indicate a read error. This chain connects TRBV5-1 to TRBJ2-1; D perhaps matches TRBD2 (6 bases). Looked up from germline, CDR1 is SGHRS and CDR2 is YFSETQ. The CDR3 is 14 residues long. CDR3 sequence reads: CVSSLGDSYNEQFF. The CDR3 DNA is TGCGTCAGCAGCTTGGGGGACTCTTACAATGAGCAGTTCTTC.

This clonotype was detected many times. The chain employs TRBV9 and TRBJ2-2; tentative D call: TRBD2 (6 bases). Germline loops: CDR1 SGDLS, CDR2 YYNGEE. V lost 5 bases and J 1 base, leaving 15 bases between the germline ends. This CDR3 has 16 amino acids. This CDR3 is CASSPGGAMNTGELFF. For the CDR3, the DNA is TGTGCCAGCAGTCCCGGGGGAGCAATGAACACCGGGGAGCTGTTTTTT.

This clonotype has a count of ten or more. V usage is TRBV7-3 and J usage is TRBJ2-1, with 7 bases fitting TRBD1. This CDR3 contains 13 residues. Trimming cost V 4 bases and J 10 bases; bases outside gene matches: 7. Germline V lookup: CDR1 SGHTA, CDR2 FQGTGA. This chain's CDR3 is CASSSSDRAEQFF. The DNA of the CDR3 is TGTGCCAGCAGCTCCTCCGACAGGGCCGAGCAGTTCTTC.

This clonotype was seen ten or more times. V is TRBV9 and J is TRBJ2-5, with 9 bases lining up with TRBD2. V lost 3 bases to trimming and J lost 7 bases; unmatched junction nucleotides: 16. Germline V gives CDR1 SGDLS, CDR2 YYNGEE. The CDR3 totals 17 residues. The CDR3 region is CASSGNSGSLNKGTQYF. Written as DNA, the CDR3 is TGTGCCAGCAGCGGAAATAGCGGGAGCCTAAACAAGGGGACCCAGTACTTC.

This clonotype was counted ten times or more. The chain links TRBV7-9 to TRBJ2-7; D not certain. The V end lost 2 bases, the J end lost 5 bases, and 7 bases lay between the germline ends. CDR1 and CDR2 from the germline V gene are SEHNR and FQNEAQ (reference sequence). The CDR3 has 12 residues. CDR3 sequence (DNA): TGTGCCAGCAGCTTACAAGTGAACGAGCAGTACTTC. As protein: CASSLQVNEQYF.

The rearrangement links TRBV4-3 to TRBJ2-1; TRBD1 might be the D (6 bases). The CDR3 length is 14 residues. The germline V gene has CDR1 LGHNA and CDR2 YSLEER. V shed 0 bases and J shed 12 bases, with 15 bases lying between them. The CDR3 is CASSQEGTGRRQFF. CDR3 sequence (DNA): TGCGCCAGCAGCCAAGAAGGAACAGGGCGGAGGCAGTTCTTC.

The chain carries TRBV7-2 and TRBJ2-7; 9 nucleotides agree with TRBD1. The junction had 13 bases not matched to a gene; V was cut back by 6 bases and J by 4 bases. Germline V CDR1 and CDR2: SGHTA, FQGNSA. The CDR3 is 16 residues long. The DNA for the CDR3 is TGTGCCAGCAGGAGAGCCGGGACAGGGAGTGAGTACGAGCAGTACTTC. Its protein product is CASRRAGTGSEYEQYF.

This clonotype has ten or more counts. The chain links TRBV7-3 to TRBJ2-7; the match to TRBD2 covers 7 bases. CDR1 is SGHTA, CDR2 FQGTGA, per germline. With V trimmed by 4 bases and J by 4 bases, 4 bases remained unmatched. This CDR3 spans 13 amino acids. Here the CDR3 DNA reads TGTGCCAGCAGCTCTGATAGCGGGTACGAGCAGTACTTC. Translation: CASSSDSGYEQYF. Full variable domain (remainder filled in from reference TRBV7-3 and TRBJ2-7): GAGVSQTPSNKVTEKGKYVELRCDPISGHTALYWYRQSLGQGPEFLIYFQGTGAADDSGLPNDRFFAVRPEGSVSTLKIQRTERGDSAVYLCASSSDSGYEQYFGPGTRLTVT.

As to this clonotype: It may be a read error: a sequence one base away is much more abundant. The chain combines TRBV6-2 or TRBV6-3 with TRBJ1-1; D remains ambiguous. The V end lost 5 bases, the J end lost 0 bases, and 16 bases lay between the germline ends. The CDR3 contains 16 residues. Germline-derived CDR1 and CDR2 are MNHEY and SVGEGT. The CDR3 nucleotides are TGTGCCAGCAGTGACAAGACCTTGCGGATGAACACTGAAGCTTTCTTT. It translates to CASSDKTLRMNTEAFF.

This clonotype was seen only a few times. The genes are TRBV11-1 and TRBJ1-6, with 9 nucleotides matching TRBD1. The junction had 5 bases not matched to a gene; V was cut back by 3 bases and J by 8 bases. The CDR3 consists of 15 residues. Germline V gene lookup returns CDR1 SGHAT and CDR2 FQDESV (reference sequence). Written as DNA, the CDR3 is TGTGCCAGCAGCTTGGGGACAGGGAAGGATTCACCCCTCCACTTT. Translating gives CASSLGTGKDSPLHF.

Ten or more counts support this clonotype. The chain joins TRBV27 to TRBJ2-7, with TRBD1 matching 7 bases. The CDR3 totals 16 residues. Germline V CDR1 and CDR2: MNHEY, SMNVEV (reference sequence). The ends lost 1 base at V and 5 bases at J; junction bases unmatched: 11. The CDR3 loop reads CASSLFRTGKFHEQYF. CDR3 sequence (DNA): TGTGCCAGCAGTTTATTTAGGACAGGTAAATTCCACGAGCAGTACTTC.

The sample holds many counts of this clonotype. The J gene is TRBJ2-4, the V gene TRBV4-3, with D tentatively TRBD2 (7 bases). V gave up 0 bases and J gave up 8 bases, with 20 bases separating them. The CDR3 runs to 17 residues. The germline V gene has CDR1 LGHNA and CDR2 YSLEER. CDR3 region: CASSQDPPPGEGDIQYF. The DNA of the CDR3 is TGCGCCAGCAGCCAAGATCCCCCGCCAGGGGAGGGTGACATTCAGTACTTC.

This clonotype has at least ten counts. The gene calls are TRBV10-3 and TRBJ2-3; 7 bases agree with TRBD2. The junction had 5 bases not matched to a gene; V was cut back by 7 bases and J by 4 bases. Germline values: CDR1 ENHRY, CDR2 SYGVKD. The CDR3 is 13 residues long. The CDR3 region is CAIMGGEADTQYF. CDR3 nucleotides: TGTGCCATCATGGGAGGGGAGGCAGATACGCAGTATTTT.

This clonotype was recorded at least ten times. DNA of the CDR3: TGCAGTGCTAGACCCCGGGACGGCACCTACGAGCAGTACTTC. It is translated as CSARPRDGTYEQYF. V and J are TRBV20-1 and TRBJ2-7; D may be TRBD1 or TRBD2 (5 bases each). CDR1 is DFQATT, CDR2 SNEGSKA, per germline (reference sequence). Trimming shortened V by 2 bases and J by 2 bases, and 13 bases separated the two germline ends. The CDR3 extends over 14 amino acids.

This clonotype was seen many times. The V gene is TRBV7-8, the J gene TRBJ2-1, with a possible D match to TRBD1 (7 bases). The germline V gene encodes CDR1 SGHVS and CDR2 FQNEAQ. Trimming cost V 5 bases and J 6 bases, with 11 bases left between them. This CDR3 comprises 13 residues. The CDR3 DNA reads as TGTGCCAGCAGCATCCAGGGGGGCAATGAGCAGTTCTTC. Translation gives CASSIQGGNEQFF.

The table lists this clonotype with many counts. The rearrangement links TRBV6-2 or TRBV6-3 to TRBJ2-7; 10 bases map to TRBD2. Trimming cost V 6 bases and J 5 bases; bases outside gene matches: 16. CDR3 length: 17 amino acids. Germline V gene sequence: CDR1 MNHEY, CDR2 SVGEGT. CDR3 loop: CASSTKLAGPITHEQYF. As DNA, the CDR3 is TGTGCCAGCAGCACCAAACTAGCGGGACCCATTACCCACGAGCAGTACTTC.

J is TRBJ2-3 and V is TRBV6-6; 11 bases fit TRBD2. CDR3 length: 13 amino acids. Trimming removed 4 bases from V and 13 bases from J; junction bases left unmatched: 7. CDR1 and CDR2 from the germline V gene are MNHNY and SVGAGI (reference sequence). The CDR3 DNA reads TGTGCCAGCAGTTCCCTAGCGGGAGGTCGAGAGTATTTT. Translating it yields CASSSLAGGREYF.